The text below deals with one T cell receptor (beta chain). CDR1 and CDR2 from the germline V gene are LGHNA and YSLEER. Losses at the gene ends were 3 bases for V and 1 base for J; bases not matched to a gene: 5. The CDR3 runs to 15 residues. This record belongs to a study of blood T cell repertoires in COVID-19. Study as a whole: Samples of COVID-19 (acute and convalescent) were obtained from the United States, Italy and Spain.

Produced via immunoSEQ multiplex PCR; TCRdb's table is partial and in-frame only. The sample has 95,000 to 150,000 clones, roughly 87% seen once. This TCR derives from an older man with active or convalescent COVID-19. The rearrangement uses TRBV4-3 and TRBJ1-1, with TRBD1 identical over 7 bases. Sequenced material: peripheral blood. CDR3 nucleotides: TGCGCCAGCAGCCAGACGACAGGGAGGAACACTGAAGCTTTCTTT. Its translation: CASSQTTGRNTEAFF.